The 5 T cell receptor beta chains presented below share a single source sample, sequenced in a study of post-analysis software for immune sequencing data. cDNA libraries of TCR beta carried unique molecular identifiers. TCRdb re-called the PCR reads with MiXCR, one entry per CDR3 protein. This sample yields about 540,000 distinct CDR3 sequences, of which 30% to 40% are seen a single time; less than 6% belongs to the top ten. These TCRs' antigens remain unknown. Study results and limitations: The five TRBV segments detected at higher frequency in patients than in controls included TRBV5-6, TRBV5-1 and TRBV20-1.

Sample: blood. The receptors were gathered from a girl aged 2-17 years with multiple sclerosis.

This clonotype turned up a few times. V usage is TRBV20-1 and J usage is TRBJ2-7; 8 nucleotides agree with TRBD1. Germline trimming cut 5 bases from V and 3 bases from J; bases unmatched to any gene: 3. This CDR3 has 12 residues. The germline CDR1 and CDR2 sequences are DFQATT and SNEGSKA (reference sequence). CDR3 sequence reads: CSAWGQDYEQYF. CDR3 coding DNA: TGCAGTGCTTGGGGACAGGACTACGAGCAGTACTTC.

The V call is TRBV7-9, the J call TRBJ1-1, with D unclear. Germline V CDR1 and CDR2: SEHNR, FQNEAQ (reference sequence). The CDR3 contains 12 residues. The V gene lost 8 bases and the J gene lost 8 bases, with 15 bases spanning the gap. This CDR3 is CASGSLSPEAFF. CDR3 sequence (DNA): TGTGCCAGCGGATCCCTGTCACCCGAAGCTTTCTTT.

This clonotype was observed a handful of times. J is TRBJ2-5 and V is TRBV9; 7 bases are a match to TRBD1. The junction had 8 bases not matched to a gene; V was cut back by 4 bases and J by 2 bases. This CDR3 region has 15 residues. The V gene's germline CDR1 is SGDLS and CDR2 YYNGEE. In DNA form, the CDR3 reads TGTGCCAGCAGCCCCCTTGACAGGGCTCAAGAGACCCAGTACTTC. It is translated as CASSPLDRAQETQYF.

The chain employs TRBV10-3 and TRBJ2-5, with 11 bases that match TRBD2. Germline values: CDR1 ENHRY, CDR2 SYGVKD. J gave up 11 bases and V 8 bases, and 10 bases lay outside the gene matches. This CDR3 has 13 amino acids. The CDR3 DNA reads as TGTGCCATCGGGGCTAGCGGGGGGTTTGAGCAGTACTTC. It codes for CAIGASGGFEQYF.

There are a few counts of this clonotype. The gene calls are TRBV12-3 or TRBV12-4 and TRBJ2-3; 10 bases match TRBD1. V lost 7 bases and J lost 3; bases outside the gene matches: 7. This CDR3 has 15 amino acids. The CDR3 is CASNPTGGLTDTQYF. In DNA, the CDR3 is TGTGCCAGCAATCCGACAGGGGGCTTGACAGATACGCAGTATTTT.